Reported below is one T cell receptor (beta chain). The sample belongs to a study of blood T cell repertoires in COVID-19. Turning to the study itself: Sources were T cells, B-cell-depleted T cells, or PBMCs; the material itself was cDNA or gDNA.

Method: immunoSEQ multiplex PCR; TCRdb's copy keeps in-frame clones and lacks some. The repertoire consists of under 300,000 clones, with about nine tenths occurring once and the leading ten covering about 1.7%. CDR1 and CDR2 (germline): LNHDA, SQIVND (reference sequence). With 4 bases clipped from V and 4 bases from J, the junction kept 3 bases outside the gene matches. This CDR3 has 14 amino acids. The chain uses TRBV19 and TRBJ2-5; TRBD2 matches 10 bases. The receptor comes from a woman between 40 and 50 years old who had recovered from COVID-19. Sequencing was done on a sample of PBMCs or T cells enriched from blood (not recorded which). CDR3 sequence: CASSTSGGRETQYF. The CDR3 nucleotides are TGTGCCAGTAGTACTAGCGGGGGTAGAGAGACCCAGTACTTC.